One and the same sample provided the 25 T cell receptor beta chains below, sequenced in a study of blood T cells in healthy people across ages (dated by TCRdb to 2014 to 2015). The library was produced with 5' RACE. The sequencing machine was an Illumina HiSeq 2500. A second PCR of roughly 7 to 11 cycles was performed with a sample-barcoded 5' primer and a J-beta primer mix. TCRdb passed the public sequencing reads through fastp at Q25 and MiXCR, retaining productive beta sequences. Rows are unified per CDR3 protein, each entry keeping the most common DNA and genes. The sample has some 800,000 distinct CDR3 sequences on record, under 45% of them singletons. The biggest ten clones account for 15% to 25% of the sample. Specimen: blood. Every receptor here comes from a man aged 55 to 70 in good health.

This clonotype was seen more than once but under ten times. The CDR3 coding sequence is TGTGCCAGCAGTTTACCGACAGGGGATGGCTACACCTTC. It is translated as CASSLPTGDGYTF. The V gene is TRBV27, the J gene TRBJ1-2; TRBD1 matches at 8 bases. The CDR3 length is 13 residues. V trimming: 2 bases; J trimming: 6 bases; junction bases outside the gene matches: 2. Per germline, CDR1 MNHEY and CDR2 SMNVEV (reference sequence).

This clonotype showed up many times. CDR3 sequence reads: CASSSQDGFVYEQYF. DNA of the CDR3: TGTGCCAGCAGCTCACAGGACGGTTTTGTATACGAGCAGTACTTC. The chain has TRBV7-2 and TRBJ2-7; TRBD1 is a possible D gene (5 bases). Between the trimmed V and J ends, which lost 4 bases and 4 bases, there was a span of 17 bases. Germline V gives CDR1 SGHTA, CDR2 FQGNSA. CDR3 length: 15 amino acids.

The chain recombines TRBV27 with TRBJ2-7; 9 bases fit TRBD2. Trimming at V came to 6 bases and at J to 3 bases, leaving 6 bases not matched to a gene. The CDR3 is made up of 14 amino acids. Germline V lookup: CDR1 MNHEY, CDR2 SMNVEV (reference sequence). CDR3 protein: CASRTAGGNYEQYF. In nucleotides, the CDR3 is TGTGCCAGCAGGACTGCGGGGGGGAACTACGAGCAGTACTTC.

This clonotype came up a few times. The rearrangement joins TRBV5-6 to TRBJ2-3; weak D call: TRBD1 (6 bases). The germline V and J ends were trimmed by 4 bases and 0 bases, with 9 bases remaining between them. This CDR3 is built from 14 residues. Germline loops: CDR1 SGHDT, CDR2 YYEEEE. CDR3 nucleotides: TGTGCCAGCAGCGGACAGCCAAGCACAGATACGCAGTATTTT. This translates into CASSGQPSTDTQYF.

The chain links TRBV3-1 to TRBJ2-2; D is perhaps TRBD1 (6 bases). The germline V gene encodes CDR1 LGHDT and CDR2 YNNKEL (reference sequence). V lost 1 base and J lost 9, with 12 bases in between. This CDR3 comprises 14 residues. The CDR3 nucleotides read TGTGCCAGCAGCCAAGGGGGTGGGGGCCGGGAGCTGTTTTTT. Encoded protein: CASSQGGGGRELFF. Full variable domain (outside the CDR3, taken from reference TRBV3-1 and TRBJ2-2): DTAVSQTPKYLVTQMGNDKSIKCEQNLGHDTMYWYKQDSKKFLKIMFSYNNKELIINETVPNRFSPKSPDKAHLNLHINSLELGDSAVYFCASSQGGGGRELFFGEGSRLTVL.

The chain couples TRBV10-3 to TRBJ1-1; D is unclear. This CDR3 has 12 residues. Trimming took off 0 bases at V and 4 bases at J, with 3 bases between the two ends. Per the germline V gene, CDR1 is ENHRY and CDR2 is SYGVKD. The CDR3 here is CAISESSTEAFF. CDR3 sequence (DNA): TGTGCCATCAGTGAGTCGTCCACTGAAGCTTTCTTT.

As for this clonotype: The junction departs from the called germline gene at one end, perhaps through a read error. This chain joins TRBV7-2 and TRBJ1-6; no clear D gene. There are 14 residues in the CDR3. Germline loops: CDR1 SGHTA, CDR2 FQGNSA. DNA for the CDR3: TGTGCCAGCAACTTAAATGGGGTTGATTCACCCCTCCACTTT. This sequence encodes CASNLNGVDSPLHF.

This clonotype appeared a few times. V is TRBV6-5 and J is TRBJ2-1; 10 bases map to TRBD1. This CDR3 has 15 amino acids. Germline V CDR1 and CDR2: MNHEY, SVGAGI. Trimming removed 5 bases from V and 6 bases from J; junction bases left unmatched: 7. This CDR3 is CASSRGQGRFNEQFF. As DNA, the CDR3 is TGTGCCAGCAGTAGGGGACAGGGGAGGTTCAATGAGCAGTTCTTC.

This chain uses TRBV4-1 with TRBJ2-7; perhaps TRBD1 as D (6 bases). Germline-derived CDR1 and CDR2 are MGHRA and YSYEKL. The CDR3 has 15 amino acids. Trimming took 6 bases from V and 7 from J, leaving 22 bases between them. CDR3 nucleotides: TGCGCCAGCAGTCCAGGGGCTATACCCTACGAGGAGCAGTACTTC. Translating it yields CASSPGAIPYEEQYF.

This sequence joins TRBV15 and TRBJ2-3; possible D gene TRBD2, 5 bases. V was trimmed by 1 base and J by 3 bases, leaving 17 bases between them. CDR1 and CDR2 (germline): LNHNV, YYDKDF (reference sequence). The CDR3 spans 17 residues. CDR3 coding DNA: TGTGCCACCAGCAGAGCCTCCTTAAGTAGCGTAACAGATACGCAGTATTTT. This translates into CATSRASLSSVTDTQYF.

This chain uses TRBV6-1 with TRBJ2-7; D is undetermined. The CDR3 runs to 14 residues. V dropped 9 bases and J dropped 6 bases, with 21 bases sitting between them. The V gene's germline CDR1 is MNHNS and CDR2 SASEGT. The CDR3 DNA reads TGTGCCAGTTTAGATGCAGGCCTATCGAGCGAGCAGTACTTC. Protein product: CASLDAGLSSEQYF.

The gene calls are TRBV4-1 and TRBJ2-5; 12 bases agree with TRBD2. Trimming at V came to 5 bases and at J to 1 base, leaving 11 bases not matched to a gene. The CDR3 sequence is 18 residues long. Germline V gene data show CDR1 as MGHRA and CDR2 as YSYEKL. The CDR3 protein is CASSLGLAGSLSQETQYF. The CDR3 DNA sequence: TGCGCCAGCAGCTTAGGACTAGCGGGGTCTCTAAGCCAAGAGACCCAGTACTTC.

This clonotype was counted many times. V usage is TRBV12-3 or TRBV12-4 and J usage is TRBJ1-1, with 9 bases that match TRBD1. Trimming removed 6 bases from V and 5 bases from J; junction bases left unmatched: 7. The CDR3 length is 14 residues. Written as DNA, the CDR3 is TGTGCCAGCAGCCCTACAGGGGGCGGAACTGAAGCTTTCTTT. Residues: CASSPTGGGTEAFF.

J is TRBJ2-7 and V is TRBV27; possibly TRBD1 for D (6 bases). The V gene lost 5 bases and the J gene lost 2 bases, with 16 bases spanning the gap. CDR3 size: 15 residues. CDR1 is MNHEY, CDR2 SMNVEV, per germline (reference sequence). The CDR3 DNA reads TGTGCCAGCAGTATTACAGGGATACTAGCCTACGAGCAGTACTTC. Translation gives CASSITGILAYEQYF.

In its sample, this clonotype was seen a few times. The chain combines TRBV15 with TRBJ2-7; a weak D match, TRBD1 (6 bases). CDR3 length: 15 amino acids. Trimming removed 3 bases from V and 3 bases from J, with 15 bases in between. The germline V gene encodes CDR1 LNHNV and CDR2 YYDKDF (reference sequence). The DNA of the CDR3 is TGTGCCACCAGCAGTGAACAGGGAATAGTCTACGAGCAGTACTTC. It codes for CATSSEQGIVYEQYF. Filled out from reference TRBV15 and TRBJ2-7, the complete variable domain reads DAMVIQNPRYQVTQFGKPVTLSCSQTLNHNVMYWYQQKSSQAPKLLFHYYDKDFNNEADTPDNFQSRRPNTSFCFLDIRSPGLGDTAMYLCATSSEQGIVYEQYFGPGTRLTVT.

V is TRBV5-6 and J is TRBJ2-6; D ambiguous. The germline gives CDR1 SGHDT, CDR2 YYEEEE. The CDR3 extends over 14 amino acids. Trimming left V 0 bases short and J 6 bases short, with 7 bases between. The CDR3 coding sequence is TGTGCCAGCAGCTTGGGCCCGTTGGCCAACGTCCTGACTTTC. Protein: CASSLGPLANVLTF.

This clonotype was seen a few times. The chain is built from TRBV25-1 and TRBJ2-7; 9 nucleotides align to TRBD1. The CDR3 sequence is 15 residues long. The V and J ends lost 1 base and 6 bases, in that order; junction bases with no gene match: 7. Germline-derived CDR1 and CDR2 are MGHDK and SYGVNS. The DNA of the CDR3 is TGTGCCAGCAGTGAATTTGGGACAGGGCCCTCCGAGCAGTACTTC. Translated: CASSEFGTGPSEQYF.

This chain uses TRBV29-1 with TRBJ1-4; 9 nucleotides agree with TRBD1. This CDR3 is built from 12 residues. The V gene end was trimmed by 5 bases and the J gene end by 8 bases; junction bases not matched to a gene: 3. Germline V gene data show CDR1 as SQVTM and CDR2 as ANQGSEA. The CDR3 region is CSVRTGGEKLFF. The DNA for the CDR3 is TGCAGCGTTCGCACAGGGGGCGAAAAACTGTTTTTT.

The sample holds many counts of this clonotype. The chain's CDR3 is CASSSEAVSSYEQYF. The DNA of the CDR3 is TGTGCCAGCAGCTCCGAGGCGGTGAGCTCCTACGAGCAGTACTTC. The chain combines TRBV11-2 with TRBJ2-7; D remains unclear. This CDR3 region has 15 residues. CDR1 is SGHAT and CDR2 is FQNNGV in the germline V gene. Trimming left V 4 bases short and J 0 bases short, with 13 bases between. The full variable domain, its missing parts supplied by reference TRBV11-2 and TRBJ2-7, is EAGVAQSPRYKIIEKRQSVAFWCNPISGHATLYWYQQILGQGPKLLIQFQNNGVVDDSQLPKDRFSAERLKGVDSTLKIQPAKLEDSAVYLCASSSEAVSSYEQYFGPGTRLTVT.

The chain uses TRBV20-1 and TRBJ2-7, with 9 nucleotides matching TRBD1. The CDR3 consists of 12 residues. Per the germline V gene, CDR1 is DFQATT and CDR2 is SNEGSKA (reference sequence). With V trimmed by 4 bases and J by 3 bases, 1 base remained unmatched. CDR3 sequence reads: CSAKGQGYEQYF. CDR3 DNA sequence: TGCAGTGCTAAGGGACAGGGCTACGAGCAGTACTTC.

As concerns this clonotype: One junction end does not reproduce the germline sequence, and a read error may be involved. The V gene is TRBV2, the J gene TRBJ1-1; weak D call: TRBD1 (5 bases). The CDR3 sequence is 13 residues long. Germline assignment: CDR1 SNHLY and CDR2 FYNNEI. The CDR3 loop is CTSSETVYTEAFF. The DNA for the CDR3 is TGTACCAGCTCCGAGACAGTTTACACTGAAGCTTTCTTT.

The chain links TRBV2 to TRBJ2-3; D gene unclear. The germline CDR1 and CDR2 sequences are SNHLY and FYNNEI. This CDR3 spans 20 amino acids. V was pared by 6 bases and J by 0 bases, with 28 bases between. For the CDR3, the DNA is TGTGCCAGCAGCGGAGAACAAATGAGCGCGAGCATCGCTAGCACAGATACGCAGTATTTT. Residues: CASSGEQMSASIASTDTQYF.

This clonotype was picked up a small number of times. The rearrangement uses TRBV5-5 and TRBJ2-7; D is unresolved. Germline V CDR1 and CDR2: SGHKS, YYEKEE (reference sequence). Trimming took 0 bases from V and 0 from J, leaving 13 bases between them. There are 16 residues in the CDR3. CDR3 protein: CASSLVGSLSSYEQYF. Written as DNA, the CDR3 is TGTGCCAGCAGCTTGGTGGGGTCCCTATCCTCCTACGAGCAGTACTTC.

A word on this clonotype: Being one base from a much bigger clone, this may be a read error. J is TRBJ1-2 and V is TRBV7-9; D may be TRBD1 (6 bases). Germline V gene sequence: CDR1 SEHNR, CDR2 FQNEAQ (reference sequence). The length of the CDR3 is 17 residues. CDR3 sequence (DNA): TGTGCCAGCAGCTTAGTGGGACACGCCAAGCAGGGCTATGGCCACACCTTC. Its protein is CASSLVGHAKQGYGHTF.

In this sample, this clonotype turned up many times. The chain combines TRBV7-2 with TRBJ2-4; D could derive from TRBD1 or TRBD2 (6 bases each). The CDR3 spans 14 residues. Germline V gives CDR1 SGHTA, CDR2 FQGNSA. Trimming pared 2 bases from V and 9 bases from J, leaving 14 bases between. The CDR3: CASSLSAGEAIQYF. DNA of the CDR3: TGTGCCAGCAGCTTATCGGCAGGGGAGGCCATTCAGTACTTC. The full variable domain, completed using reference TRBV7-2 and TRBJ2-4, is GAGVSQSPSNKVTEKGKDVELRCDPISGHTALYWYRQSLGQGLEFLIYFQGNSAPDKSGLPSDRFSAERTGGSVSTLTIQRTQQEDSAVYLCASSLSAGEAIQYFGAGTRLSVL.